This T cell receptor (beta chain) was captured in a study of shared clonotypes between healthy human individuals. Germline V gene sequence: CDR1 SNHLY, CDR2 FYNNEI. Deletions cut 3 bases from V and 2 bases from J, with 12 bases between. The CDR3 has 15 residues. Profiling relied on immunoSEQ multiplex PCR, and the TCRdb table lists in-frame clones only, not all of them. The table lists some 200,000 clones, about 65% of them singletons. Source material: memory CD4+ T cells sorted from blood. Sample subset: CD45RA-negative fraction. This TCR was recovered from a man under 40 in good health. The chain combines TRBV2 with TRBJ2-3; the D gene is possibly TRBD2 (5 bases). Here the CDR3 reads CASSDKRFNTDTQYF. The CDR3 DNA reads as TGTGCCAGCAGTGATAAGCGGTTTAACACAGATACGCAGTATTTT.